The 5 T cell receptor beta chains listed next were all sequenced from one sample in a study of blood T cells in healthy people across ages. With a J-beta primer mix and a sample-barcoded 5' primer, a second PCR ran roughly 6 to 12 cycles. In TCRdb, the 5' RACE reads were re-called with MiXCR into one record per CDR3 protein. The sample includes roughly 1.7 million distinct CDR3 sequences, 34% seen only once; the top ten take approximately 10%. The sequenced sample was blood. The receptors stem from a woman aged 25 to 39 in good health.

The chain joins TRBV6-1 to TRBJ1-2, with D perhaps matching TRBD1 (5 bases). There are 13 residues in the CDR3. Per the germline V gene, CDR1 is MNHNS and CDR2 is SASEGT. Between the trimmed V and J ends, which lost 2 bases and 6 bases, there was a span of 10 bases. The CDR3 DNA sequence: TGTGCCAGCAGTGAATACGTAGGGGATGGCTACACCTTC. It encodes CASSEYVGDGYTF.

The chain has TRBV3-1 and TRBJ2-1, with D possibly matching TRBD2 (5 bases). The CDR3 is made up of 15 amino acids. With 6 bases removed from V and 6 bases from J, the gap between germline ends came to 18 bases. Germline CDR1 reads LGHDT; CDR2 reads YNNKEL (reference sequence). CDR3 coding DNA: TGTGCCAGCAGTTTATCTACGAAAGCGGTCAATGAGCAGTTCTTC. Translation gives CASSLSTKAVNEQFF.

The chain employs TRBV4-1 and TRBJ1-2; TRBD1 matches at 8 bases. Germline V gives CDR1 MGHRA, CDR2 YSYEKL. The CDR3 is 17 residues long. V trimming: 4 bases; J trimming: 6 bases; junction bases outside the gene matches: 16. Written as DNA, the CDR3 is TGCGCCAGCAGCCCCGGACAGGGTGGCGCCACTCCGGATGGCTACACCTTC. As protein: CASSPGQGGATPDGYTF.

This chain links TRBV6-1 with TRBJ2-3; D might be TRBD2 (6 bases). Germline V gene lookup returns CDR1 MNHNS and CDR2 SASEGT. Trimming took 6 bases from V and 6 from J, leaving 13 bases between them. CDR3 length: 13 amino acids. Here the CDR3 reads CASREGLFDTQYF. The DNA of the CDR3 is TGTGCCAGCAGGGAGGGACTCTTCGATACGCAGTATTTT.

V gene TRBV7-2 combines with J gene TRBJ1-4; 10 nucleotides match TRBD1. The J segment lost 8 bases and the V segment lost 6 bases, leaving 6 bases of the junction unmatched. The V gene's germline CDR1 is SGHTA and CDR2 FQGNSA. This CDR3 spans 14 amino acids. CDR3: CASSAGTGAEKLFF. DNA of the CDR3: TGTGCCAGCAGTGCCGGGACAGGGGCGGAAAAACTGTTTTTT.